This entry concerns a single TCR beta chain. What it binds is not known. The library was built from roughly 400 ng RNA with molecular barcoded adaptors for alpha/delta and beta/gamma chains. TCRdb re-called the reads through MiXCR, storing one row per CDR3 protein. The sample yields some 130,000 distinct CDR3 sequences, 13% seen once. The entry originates in a study of read filtering for tumor transcriptome and immune sequencing. Study overall: After DNase treatment, RNA was made into whole-transcriptome libraries.

In germline, CDR1 is LGHNA, CDR2 YSLEER. The CDR3 covers 15 residues. V was shortened by 5 bases and J by 3 bases, with 13 bases between the two germline ends. Study-level points and caveats: Sorted CD138-negative bone marrow cells were not purified T cells.

This receptor was obtained from a donor at least 40 years old with multiple myeloma. Specimen: a population of CD138-negative cells sorted from bone marrow. The V and J genes are TRBV4-3 and TRBJ2-2; D assignment may be TRBD1 or TRBD2 (5 bases each). CDR3 DNA: TGCGCCAGCAGCGACCGGGACCTCTACACCGGGGAGCTGTTTTTT. It codes for CASSDRDLYTGELFF.